The 27 T cell receptor beta chains below come from one sample, sequenced in a study of human CD8 memory T cell subsets. UMI-labeled 5' RACE generated the TCR beta libraries. TCRdb re-called the 5' RACE reads; one entry per CDR3 protein, DNA not given. This table holds roughly 7,000 distinct CDR3 sequences. Material: CD8+ T cells from PBMCs. These receptors were collected from a human donor in good health.

This clonotype is identified as medium-sized from frequency. This sequence joins TRBV28 and TRBJ2-7; the TCRdb D gene call, TRBD1, has no DNA to confirm it. CDR1 is MDHEN, CDR2 SYDVKM, per germline. There are 12 residues in the CDR3. The CDR3: CASSLPPNEQYF.

The CDR3 here is CASRGTRYEQYF. This sequence joins TRBV6-6 and TRBJ2-7; TCRdb returns TRBD1, unconfirmable since there is no DNA. Germline V lookup: CDR1 MNHNY, CDR2 SVGAGI (reference sequence). The CDR3 is 12 residues long.

This chain uses TRBV28 with TRBJ2-7. The CDR3 loop spans 13 amino acids. The germline gives CDR1 MDHEN, CDR2 SYDVKM. CDR3: CASSALRGYEQYF.

This clonotype ranks as medium-sized in terms of frequency. The V and J genes are TRBV29-1 and TRBJ2-1; absent DNA, TCRdb's TRBD2 call cannot be checked. CDR3 size: 14 residues. Germline CDR1 is SQVTM and CDR2 is ANQGSEA. CDR3 loop: CSAPHPSRSDEQFF.

J is TRBJ2-1 and V is TRBV28. The germline gives CDR1 MDHEN, CDR2 SYDVKM. This CDR3 has 16 amino acids. CDR3 loop: CASSLLPVSSYNEQFF.

The V gene is TRBV12-3 or TRBV12-4, the J gene TRBJ1-2; TCRdb selects TRBD1, and the lack of DNA leaves this call unchecked. This CDR3 is built from 14 residues. CDR3 region: CASSLWRGGYGYTF.

This CDR3 reads CSATPPAGHSSYEQYF. The J gene is TRBJ2-7, the V gene TRBV20-1; absent DNA, TCRdb's TRBD1 call cannot be checked. The CDR3 has 16 amino acids. The germline V gene has CDR1 DFQATT and CDR2 SNEGSKA (reference sequence).

By frequency, this clonotype is medium-sized. Here the CDR3 reads CAISLGTNEQFF. The chain carries TRBV19 and TRBJ2-1. The CDR3 loop spans 12 amino acids. Germline loops: CDR1 LNHDA, CDR2 SQIVND (reference sequence).

The gene calls are TRBV28 and TRBJ1-5. The CDR3 extends over 12 amino acids. Germline V lookup: CDR1 MDHEN, CDR2 SYDVKM. CDR3 amino acids: CASVRPSGPQHF.

J is TRBJ2-5 and V is TRBV7-6; TCRdb's assignment of TRBD1 cannot be checked, as there is no DNA. The CDR3 has 16 amino acids. CDR1 is SGHVS and CDR2 is FNYEAQ in the germline V gene. This CDR3 reads CASSRRDRGTGETQYF. Supplemented by reference TRBV7-6 and TRBJ2-5, the full variable domain reads GAGVSQSPRYKVTKRGQDVALRCDPISGHVSLYWYRQALGQGPEFLTYFNYEAQQDKSGLPNDRFSAERPEGSISTLTIQRTEQRDSAMYRCASSRRDRGTGETQYFGPGTRLLVL.

The chain uses TRBV28 and TRBJ1-6. The germline CDR1 and CDR2 sequences are MDHEN and SYDVKM. CDR3 length equals 14 residues. The chain's CDR3 is CASSPLLINSPLHF.

J is TRBJ2-1 and V is TRBV7-9; TCRdb indicates TRBD1, and absent DNA this call remains unverified. The CDR3 is 16 amino acids. Germline CDR1 reads SEHNR; CDR2 reads FQNEAQ (reference sequence). The CDR3 is CASSLSGGLDNNEQFF.

This rearrangement joins TRBV20-1 to TRBJ2-3; TCRdb's assignment of TRBD1 cannot be checked, as there is no DNA. Germline CDR1 reads DFQATT; CDR2 reads SNEGSKA (reference sequence). The CDR3 extends over 15 amino acids. Here the CDR3 reads CSALSQGARTDTQYF.

V is TRBV20-1 and J is TRBJ2-1; TCRdb's D call, TRBD2, is unchecked because there is no DNA. The CDR3 sequence is 18 residues long. Germline CDR1 is DFQATT and CDR2 is SNEGSKA (reference sequence). CDR3 region: CSAPRGLAGGPGVDEQFF.

CDR3: CASEERPLNQPQHF. This chain connects TRBV6-1 to TRBJ1-5. This CDR3 spans 14 amino acids. The germline V gene has CDR1 MNHNS and CDR2 SASEGT.

This chain links TRBV29-1 with TRBJ2-7; TCRdb designates TRBD1, a call that cannot be tested without DNA. Germline loops: CDR1 SQVTM, CDR2 ANQGSEA. This CDR3 spans 13 amino acids. The CDR3 sequence: CSVVMADTYEQYF.

V usage is TRBV28 and J usage is TRBJ2-2. This CDR3 is 14 amino acids long. Germline V gene sequence: CDR1 MDHEN, CDR2 SYDVKM. Here the CDR3 reads CASSFSLNTGELFF.

The rearrangement joins TRBV2 to TRBJ2-3; TCRdb returns TRBD2, unconfirmable since there is no DNA. CDR1 is SNHLY, CDR2 FYNNEI, per germline. The length of the CDR3 is 16 residues. The CDR3 sequence: CASSEARGVNTDTQYF.

V and J are TRBV14 and TRBJ2-3; the D call of TRBD2 rests on TCRdb alone, since no DNA is present to check it. CDR1 and CDR2 (germline): SGHDN, FVKESK. The CDR3 has 15 amino acids. Here the CDR3 reads CASSHLAGYTDTQYF.

J is TRBJ2-3 and V is TRBV5-5; TCRdb outputs TRBD2, but without DNA this stays unchecked. Germline V CDR1 and CDR2: SGHKS, YYEKEE (reference sequence). CDR3 size: 17 residues. CDR3 region: CASSLDPSSGRLDTQYF.

CDR3: CASSQVTGNTGELFF. The gene calls are TRBV4-2 and TRBJ2-2; TCRdb indicates TRBD1, and absent DNA this call remains unverified. The CDR3 extends over 15 amino acids. From germline, CDR1 is LGHNA and CDR2 YNFKEQ.

The chain employs TRBV29-1 and TRBJ2-7; lacking DNA, the TRBD2 call made by TCRdb goes unchecked. CDR1 is SQVTM, CDR2 ANQGSEA, per germline. The CDR3 covers 12 residues. The CDR3 protein is CSILAGGYEQYF.

In terms of frequency, this clonotype is medium-sized (0.01 to 0.1%). The chain couples TRBV28 to TRBJ2-1; TCRdb picks TRBD2, but there is no DNA to check that call. Germline CDR1 and CDR2: MDHEN and SYDVKM. This CDR3 region has 16 residues. CDR3 sequence reads: CASSPAWREVRNEQFF.

The chain links TRBV5-6 to TRBJ2-7; TCRdb lists TRBD2, though no DNA is available to test this call. CDR3 size: 21 residues. CDR1 and CDR2 (germline): SGHDT, YYEEEE. The CDR3 loop reads CASSLESPKGTSGILTYEQYF.

The CDR3 spells CASSYAAVGQETQYF. The chain is built from TRBV6-5 and TRBJ2-5. The CDR3 is 15 residues long. The germline V gene has CDR1 MNHEY and CDR2 SVGAGI.

The V and J genes are TRBV20-1 and TRBJ2-1; TCRdb indicates TRBD1, and absent DNA this call remains unverified. Germline lookup yields CDR1 DFQATT and CDR2 SNEGSKA (reference sequence). The CDR3 runs 15 residues. The CDR3 sequence: CSAPARDRGYNEQFF.

The chain carries TRBV12-3 or TRBV12-4 and TRBJ1-2; the TCRdb D gene call, TRBD1, has no DNA to confirm it. This CDR3 is built from 13 residues. This CDR3 reads CASRLTERYGYTF.